The next 32 T cell receptor beta chains were all read from a single sample in a study of blood T cell repertoires in COVID-19. Assay: immunoSEQ multiplex PCR; the TCRdb copy retains only in-frame clones and omits some. The table has more than 140,000 clones, around 83% seen once. The sequenced sample consisted of peripheral blood. These TCRs come from a human donor in a cohort sampled during active COVID-19.

The CDR3 region is CASSLRRAGNTEAFF. In nucleotides, the CDR3 is TGTGCCAGCAGCTTGCGCCGGGCGGGAAACACTGAAGCTTTCTTT. The chain couples TRBV5-8 to TRBJ1-1; D remains unclear. Germline V gives CDR1 SGHTS, CDR2 YDEGEE. CDR3 length: 15 amino acids. V dropped 1 base and J dropped 2 bases, with 12 bases sitting between them.

This chain uses TRBV19 with TRBJ2-2; 8 positions agree with TRBD1. Trimming at V came to 7 bases and at J to 1 base, leaving 8 bases not matched to a gene. This CDR3 is built from 16 residues. Germline assignment: CDR1 LNHDA and CDR2 SQIVND (reference sequence). The CDR3 spells CASTMAGQGNTGELFF. DNA of the CDR3: TGTGCCAGTACCATGGCTGGACAGGGGAACACCGGGGAGCTGTTTTTT. The entire variable domain, with the rest obtained from reference TRBV19 and TRBJ2-2, is as follows: DGGITQSPKYLFRKEGQNVTLSCEQNLNHDAMYWYRQDPGQGLRLIYYSQIVNDFQKGDIAEGYSVSREKKESFPLTVTSAQKNPTAFYLCASTMAGQGNTGELFFGEGSRLTVL.

Written as DNA, the CDR3 is TGTGCCAGCAGCCGCAGGGGGCTGAACACCATATATTTT. Amino acid sequence: CASSRRGLNTIYF. V usage is TRBV11-2 and J usage is TRBJ1-3, with TRBD1 matching 8 bases. Germline assignment: CDR1 SGHAT and CDR2 FQNNGV. This CDR3 spans 13 amino acids. V dropped 5 bases and J dropped 7; count of bases not matched to a gene: 4.

V gene TRBV19 combines with J gene TRBJ1-1; 12 nucleotides match TRBD1. The CDR3 is 14 amino acids. From germline, CDR1 is LNHDA and CDR2 SQIVND (reference sequence). V shed 7 bases, J shed 3 bases, and the junction held 3 bases outside the gene matches. The CDR3 DNA reads TGTGCCAGTACTGGGACAGGGGGCTACACTGAAGCTTTCTTT. Translating it yields CASTGTGGYTEAFF.

This clone was counted a few times. The chain couples TRBV18 to TRBJ2-3; D gene ambiguous. V lost 5 bases and J 0 bases, leaving 15 bases between the germline ends. The germline V gene encodes CDR1 KGHSH and CDR2 LQKENI. This CDR3 has 16 residues. The DNA of the CDR3 is TGTGCCAGCTCATCGCGAGCTCTGTTGAGCACAGATACGCAGTATTTT. Protein: CASSSRALLSTDTQYF.

Here the CDR3 reads CASRRTGGWSEAFF. CDR3 DNA sequence: TGTGCCAGCAGGCGGACAGGGGGGTGGTCTGAAGCTTTCTTT. The rearrangement uses TRBV6-5 and TRBJ1-1, with 10 bases lining up with TRBD1. Trimming at V came to 6 bases and at J to 6 bases, leaving 7 bases not matched to a gene. The V gene's germline CDR1 is MNHEY and CDR2 SVGAGI. The CDR3 sequence is 14 residues long.

V and J are TRBV11-3 and TRBJ2-2, with a tentative D call TRBD1 (7 bases). V lost 2 bases to trimming and J lost 4 bases, with 11 bases between them. The CDR3 loop spans 15 amino acids. CDR1 and CDR2 (germline): SGHNT, YENEEA. As DNA, the CDR3 is TGTGCCAGCAGCTTAAAGCAGGGGGGCACCGGGGAGCTGTTTTTT. It translates to CASSLKQGGTGELFF.

The chain couples TRBV12-3 or TRBV12-4 to TRBJ1-4; a possible D gene is TRBD1 (5 bases). The length of the CDR3 is 13 residues. The ends were cut back, 6 bases at V and 8 bases at J, with 13 bases in the middle. CDR3 sequence reads: CASRGPGPEKLFF. The DNA of the CDR3 is TGTGCCAGCAGGGGGCCTGGGCCCGAAAAACTGTTTTTT.

This CDR3 is CASSSTGDDSPLHF. DNA of the CDR3: TGTGCCAGCAGTTCAACAGGGGACGATTCACCCCTCCACTTT. The J gene is TRBJ1-6, the V gene TRBV6-5, with 7 nucleotides matching TRBD1. There are 14 residues in the CDR3. Germline V gives CDR1 MNHEY, CDR2 SVGAGI. After removal of 4 bases from V and 8 bases from J, the junction contained 5 bases not matched to a gene.

This clone came up a few times. The chain has TRBV28 and TRBJ1-1; unclear D gene. V lost 6 bases and J lost 4, with 9 bases in between. CDR3 length: 12 residues. Germline V gene data show CDR1 as MDHEN and CDR2 as SYDVKM. CDR3 DNA sequence: TGTGCCAGCAGCTTAACCGGCACTGAAGCTTTCTTT. Translating it yields CASSLTGTEAFF.

In DNA form, the CDR3 reads TGCAGTGCTAGTTATGCAGGGTATTACGAGCAGTACTTC. Its protein is CSASYAGYYEQYF. The chain has TRBV20-1 and TRBJ2-7; a weak D match, TRBD1 (5 bases). The CDR3 covers 13 residues. V was pared by 3 bases and J by 4 bases, with 13 bases between. CDR1 is DFQATT, CDR2 SNEGSKA, per germline (reference sequence).

CDR3 sequence: CASSGTPNEQFF. The CDR3, as DNA: TGTGCCAGCTCCGGGACTCCCAATGAGCAGTTCTTC. The chain links TRBV6-5 to TRBJ2-1; D might be TRBD2 (6 bases). V dropped 8 bases and J dropped 6 bases, with 11 bases sitting between them. This CDR3 comprises 12 residues. CDR1 is MNHEY, CDR2 SVGAGI, per germline.

This chain links TRBV5-8 with TRBJ2-5; 8 nucleotides align to TRBD2. The J segment lost 2 bases and the V segment lost 3 bases, leaving 6 bases of the junction unmatched. The CDR3 totals 15 residues. Germline CDR1 SGHTS, CDR2 YDEGEE. DNA of the CDR3: TGTGCCAGCAGCTCCCCAGTAGCGGGGCAAGAGACCCAGTACTTC. The encoded protein is CASSSPVAGQETQYF.

The chain uses TRBV2 and TRBJ2-5, with D maybe TRBD2 (6 bases). The CDR3 is 16 amino acids. The germline gives CDR1 SNHLY, CDR2 FYNNEI. V was clipped by 10 bases and J by 0 bases, with 21 bases between them. CDR3 DNA: TGTGCCACAGGGATAGGAGCGGGTCCTTACCAAGAGACCCAGTACTTC. Its protein is CATGIGAGPYQETQYF.

The chain carries TRBV28 and TRBJ1-5, with a tentative D call TRBD1 (5 bases). Trimming left V 6 bases short and J 3 bases short, with 21 bases between. CDR1 MDHEN and CDR2 SYDVKM come from the germline V gene. This CDR3 is built from 17 residues. CDR3 region: CASRIPTTVPNNQPQHF. As DNA, the CDR3 is TGTGCCAGCAGGATCCCTACGACAGTCCCTAACAATCAGCCCCAGCATTTT. Combining the CDR3 with reference TRBV28 and TRBJ1-5 gives the whole variable domain DVKVTQSSRYLVKRTGEKVFLECVQDMDHENMFWYRQDPGLGLRLIYFSYDVKMKEKGDIPEGYSVSREKKERFSLILESASTNQTSMYLCASRIPTTVPNNQPQHFGDGTRLSIL.

A word on this clone: This specimen includes other DNA sequences encoding the same CDR3. The chain links TRBV18 to TRBJ1-1, with TRBD1 matching 7 bases. This CDR3 has 14 residues. The ends lost 1 base at V and 3 bases at J; junction bases unmatched: 2. Germline CDR1 and CDR2: KGHSH and LQKENI. The CDR3 protein is CASSPLQGDTEAFF. CDR3 nucleotides: TGTGCCAGCTCACCACTTCAGGGGGACACTGAAGCTTTCTTT. The complete variable domain, with remaining parts taken from reference TRBV18 and TRBJ1-1, reads NAGVMQNPRHLVRRRGQEARLRCSPMKGHSHVYWYRQLPEEGLKFMVYLQKENIIDESGMPKERFSAEFPKEGPSILRIQQVVRGDSAAYFCASSPLQGDTEAFFGQGTRLTVV.

The V call is TRBV19, the J call TRBJ2-3; 12 nucleotides match TRBD1. The CDR3 length is 17 residues. Germline assignment: CDR1 LNHDA and CDR2 SQIVND (reference sequence). The V and J ends lost 3 bases and 4 bases, in that order; junction bases with no gene match: 8. The chain's CDR3 is CASSIIGTGGTSDTQYF. The CDR3 DNA is TGTGCCAGTAGTATTATCGGGACAGGGGGCACGTCAGATACGCAGTATTTT.

The J gene is TRBJ2-7, the V gene TRBV3-1 (or the pseudogene TRBV3-2); 10 positions agree with TRBD2. CDR1 is LGHDT and CDR2 is YNNKEL in the germline V gene (reference sequence). J lost 6 bases, V lost 4 bases, and 6 bases had no gene match. There are 14 residues in the CDR3. CDR3 protein: CASSPIAGGGEQYF. The CDR3 nucleotides are TGTGCCAGCAGCCCCATAGCGGGAGGAGGCGAGCAGTACTTC.

The chain couples TRBV11-2 to TRBJ2-2; D not certain. Germline CDR1 and CDR2: SGHAT and FQNNGV. The V end was cut by 4 bases, the J end by 3 bases, with 6 bases between. The CDR3 consists of 13 residues. The chain's CDR3 is CASSSRDTGELFF. Here the CDR3 DNA reads TGTGCCAGCAGCTCCCGGGACACCGGGGAGCTGTTTTTT.

This sequence joins TRBV18 and TRBJ2-1; maybe TRBD2 (6 bases). V was cut by 3 bases and J by 7 bases, with 13 bases left in between. The CDR3 has 14 residues. Germline CDR1 and CDR2: KGHSH and LQKENI. For the CDR3, the DNA is TGTGCCAGCTCACCTGATAGAGGGAGGAATGAGCAGTTCTTC. Translating gives CASSPDRGRNEQFF.

The DNA of the CDR3 is TGTGCCAGCAGCTTATGGGCACGAAATGAAAAACTGTTTTTT. It is translated as CASSLWARNEKLFF. The rearrangement joins TRBV7-9 to TRBJ1-4; D unresolved. With 2 bases removed from V and 5 bases from J, the gap between germline ends came to 9 bases. Per the germline V gene, CDR1 is SEHNR and CDR2 is FQNEAQ (reference sequence). The CDR3 runs 14 residues.

V usage is TRBV4-1 and J usage is TRBJ2-1; 15 bases line up with TRBD2. V lost 3 bases and J lost 7; bases outside the gene matches: 10. The CDR3 spans 18 residues. From germline, CDR1 is MGHRA and CDR2 YSYEKL. CDR3 sequence (DNA): TGCGCCAGCAGCCAGGACGGACTAGCGGGAGGGGGATGGAATGAGCAGTTCTTC. As protein: CASSQDGLAGGGWNEQFF.

The V and J genes are TRBV15 and TRBJ2-1, with 10 bases lining up with TRBD2. The ends lost 0 bases at V and 5 bases at J; junction bases unmatched: 7. This CDR3 is 17 amino acids long. CDR1 is LNHNV, CDR2 YYDKDF, per germline (reference sequence). This CDR3 reads CATSRDPWTSGHNEQFF. For the CDR3, the DNA is TGTGCCACCAGCAGAGACCCTTGGACTAGCGGACACAATGAGCAGTTCTTC.

This rearrangement joins TRBV11-2 to TRBJ2-1; 9 bases line up with TRBD2. The CDR3 runs to 14 residues. Germline V lookup: CDR1 SGHAT, CDR2 FQNNGV. V lost 6 bases to trimming and J lost 5 bases; unmatched junction nucleotides: 5. CDR3 in amino acids: CASSSTSGDNEQFF. DNA for the CDR3: TGTGCCAGCAGTTCGACTAGCGGAGACAATGAGCAGTTCTTC. Filled out from reference TRBV11-2 and TRBJ2-1, the complete variable domain reads EAGVAQSPRYKIIEKRQSVAFWCNPISGHATLYWYQQILGQGPKLLIQFQNNGVVDDSQLPKDRFSAERLKGVDSTLKIQPAKLEDSAVYLCASSSTSGDNEQFFGPGTRLTVL.

This chain uses TRBV28 with TRBJ2-5; TRBD2 aligns across 8 bases. The germline gives CDR1 MDHEN, CDR2 SYDVKM. V lost 4 bases, J lost 4 bases, and 11 bases stayed unmatched. The CDR3 is made up of 16 amino acids. The CDR3 reads CASSSREGPIGETQYF. CDR3 DNA sequence: TGTGCCAGCAGTTCCCGGGAGGGCCCAATCGGAGAGACCCAGTACTTC. Full variable domain (rest looked up from reference TRBV28 and TRBJ2-5): DVKVTQSSRYLVKRTGEKVFLECVQDMDHENMFWYRQDPGLGLRLIYFSYDVKMKEKGDIPEGYSVSREKKERFSLILESASTNQTSMYLCASSSREGPIGETQYFGPGTRLLVL.

V usage is TRBV7-9 and J usage is TRBJ1-1; the match to TRBD1 covers 7 bases. There are 16 residues in the CDR3. Germline trimming cut 4 bases from V and 4 bases from J; bases unmatched to any gene: 12. Looked up from germline, CDR1 is SEHNR and CDR2 is FQNEAQ (reference sequence). The CDR3 nucleotides are TGTGCCAGCAGCTCTTACAGGGGCACTGGGAGCACTGAAGCTTTCTTT. Encoded protein: CASSSYRGTGSTEAFF.

This chain joins TRBV10-1 and TRBJ2-7; 12 bases agree with TRBD2. CDR3 length: 16 amino acids. V dropped 6 bases and J dropped 6; count of bases not matched to a gene: 12. CDR1 is WNHNN and CDR2 is SYGVQD in the germline V gene (reference sequence). Written as DNA, the CDR3 is TGCGCCAGCAGCAGACTAGCGGGAGCCTTCCGCTGCGAGCAGTACTTC. Protein sequence: CASSRLAGAFRCEQYF.

V gene TRBV29-1 combines with J gene TRBJ2-3, with no clear D. The CDR3 length is 11 residues. Deletions cut 8 bases from V and 2 bases from J, with 8 bases between. Germline loops: CDR1 SQVTM, CDR2 ANQGSEA. The CDR3 DNA follows: TGCAGCCTAGACTCCACAGATACGCAGTATTTT. Translation: CSLDSTDTQYF.

This clone was detected once. The chain has TRBV4-3 and TRBJ1-2, with 9 positions matching TRBD1. CDR1 is LGHNA and CDR2 is YSLEER in the germline V gene. Germline trimming cut 0 bases from V and 8 bases from J; bases unmatched to any gene: 4. The CDR3 sequence is 14 residues long. The CDR3 spells CASSQEQGARGYTF. The CDR3 DNA reads TGCGCCAGCAGCCAAGAACAGGGGGCGCGGGGCTACACCTTC.

The genes are TRBV27 and TRBJ1-3; D not resolved. The V end was cut by 3 bases, the J end by 2 bases, with 11 bases between. The CDR3 runs to 15 residues. CDR1 is MNHEY, CDR2 SMNVEV, per germline (reference sequence). CDR3 loop: CASSLSSAPGNTIYF. The CDR3 bases are TGTGCCAGCAGTTTGAGCAGCGCTCCTGGAAACACCATATATTTT.

The chain carries TRBV28 and TRBJ1-5, with no clear D. Trimming stripped 7 bases from V and 0 bases from J, with 13 bases between. Germline V CDR1 and CDR2: MDHEN, SYDVKM. This CDR3 comprises 15 residues. In DNA form, the CDR3 reads TGTGCCAGCACCCCTCCGGGTCCTAGCAATCAGCCCCAGCATTTT. Amino acids: CASTPPGPSNQPQHF.

This clone was detected once. V and J are TRBV7-3 and TRBJ2-2; TRBD1 aligns across 9 bases. The V and J ends lost 4 bases and 3 bases, in that order; junction bases with no gene match: 3. The CDR3 is 15 amino acids. Looked up from germline, CDR1 is SGHTA and CDR2 is FQGTGA. CDR3 region: CASSSRTGDTGELFF. The CDR3 DNA follows: TGTGCCAGCAGCTCCAGGACAGGGGACACCGGGGAGCTGTTTTTT.